This T cell receptor beta chain was profiled in a study of shared clonotypes between healthy human individuals. Trimming took 2 bases from V and 7 from J, leaving 12 bases between them. The CDR3 consists of 14 residues. Germline CDR1 reads KGHSH; CDR2 reads LQKENI. Data came from immunoSEQ multiplex PCR; TCRdb stores just in-frame clones and leaves some out. The data hold roughly 2.6 million clones, with approximately 92% observed a single time. This clone was observed a single time. This receptor was obtained from a man aged 18 to 29 in good health. Sample: naive CD4+ T cells sorted from blood. Described subset: CD45RA+ positively selected. The rearrangement joins TRBV18 to TRBJ2-1; no reliable D call. CDR3: CASSPELGRNEQFF. CDR3 coding DNA: TGTGCCAGCTCACCAGAGCTAGGACGAAATGAGCAGTTCTTC.